What follows are 25 T cell receptor beta chains derived from one specimen sequenced in a study of low-dose radiotherapy and immunotherapy resistance in tumors. Time point reported: before trial treatment. Alpha and beta chains were covered, as first-strand cDNA relied on TRAV- and TRBV-specific primers. TCRs were amplified for 20 to 25 PCR cycles with a constant-region primer and V-primer adapter. MiXCR, applied by TCRdb to the reads, yields one record per CDR3 protein. The data contain tens of thousands of distinct CDR3 sequences, over 15% of them seen just once; the ten biggest clones take up over 2.5%. Here the sequenced sample was PBMCs, taken before treatment. The receptors were sampled from a male donor with prostate cancer.

This clonotype was seen many times. The chain couples TRBV24-1 to TRBJ2-1; 7 nucleotides align to TRBD2. The CDR3 has 14 residues. V gave up 9 bases and J gave up 3 bases; unmatched junction bases: 7. Germline CDR1 is KGHDR and CDR2 is SFDVKD. The CDR3 bases are TGTGCCACCTCTCCGACGGGGGGCTACAATGAGCAGTTCTTC. Amino acids: CATSPTGGYNEQFF.

In this sample, this clonotype turned up many times. The V and J genes are TRBV29-1 and TRBJ1-1; 9 bases agree with TRBD1. J was trimmed by 6 bases and V by 4 bases; bases with no gene match: 12. Germline CDR1 SQVTM, CDR2 ANQGSEA. The CDR3 totals 15 residues. CDR3 region: CSVGSRGQGSAEAFF. In DNA form, the CDR3 reads TGCAGCGTTGGATCCCGGGGACAGGGTAGCGCTGAAGCTTTCTTT.

The chain employs TRBV5-6 and TRBJ2-3; weak D call: TRBD1 (6 bases). Trimming shortened V by 0 bases and J by 3 bases, and 8 bases separated the two germline ends. Germline CDR1 and CDR2: SGHDT and YYEEEE. CDR3 length: 14 amino acids. CDR3 sequence reads: CASSLGRGTDTQYF. CDR3 DNA sequence: TGTGCCAGCAGCTTGGGCAGGGGTACAGATACGCAGTATTTT.

At least ten counts were recorded for this clonotype. The V gene is TRBV10-3, the J gene TRBJ2-7, with D perhaps matching TRBD1 (6 bases). CDR3 length equals 15 residues. Per germline, CDR1 ENHRY and CDR2 SYGVKD. Trimming stripped 0 bases from V and 6 bases from J, with 15 bases between. The CDR3, as DNA: TGTGCCATCAGTGAGTCGATGAAGGGGGTCGGCGAGCAGTACTTC. Translation: CAISESMKGVGEQYF.

This clonotype was counted ten times or more. The genes are TRBV9 and TRBJ2-3; no firm D call. The V end was cut by 0 bases, the J end by 2 bases, with 10 bases between. The germline CDR1 and CDR2 sequences are SGDLS and YYNGEE. CDR3 length: 15 amino acids. The CDR3 coding sequence is TGTGCCAGCAGCGTAGGCTCGCGGCTCACAGATACGCAGTATTTT. Amino acid sequence: CASSVGSRLTDTQYF.

The table lists this clonotype with a count of one. The chain combines TRBV12-3 or TRBV12-4 with TRBJ1-2; TRBD1 matches at 8 bases. The CDR3 has 15 amino acids. The J segment lost 5 bases and the V segment lost 5 bases, leaving 10 bases of the junction unmatched. The CDR3 region has the DNA TGTGCCAGCAGTCCTGACAGGGGATCTTGGTATGGCTACACCTTC. Translated, it gives CASSPDRGSWYGYTF.

This clonotype has ten or more counts. This chain uses TRBV27 with TRBJ2-1; 9 nucleotides line up with TRBD2. CDR3 length equals 14 residues. Germline trimming cut 2 bases from V and 5 bases from J; bases unmatched to any gene: 1. The germline CDR1 and CDR2 sequences are MNHEY and SMNVEV (reference sequence). The CDR3 DNA reads as TGTGCCAGCAGTTTAGGCGGGGGGGACAATGAGCAGTTCTTC. Translation gives CASSLGGGDNEQFF.

This clonotype was counted at least ten times. As DNA, the CDR3 is TGCAGCGTTAAAGCACCGGGACAGGGAACCGGGGAGCTGTTTTTT. This gives the protein CSVKAPGQGTGELFF. J is TRBJ2-2 and V is TRBV29-1, with 9 nucleotides matching TRBD1. V dropped 5 bases and J dropped 5; count of bases not matched to a gene: 9. CDR1 and CDR2 from the germline V gene are SQVTM and ANQGSEA. This CDR3 region has 15 residues.

The table lists this clonotype with many counts. This chain joins TRBV12-3 or TRBV12-4 and TRBJ2-6, with 8 bases fitting TRBD2. The CDR3 extends over 16 amino acids. After removal of 10 bases from V and 1 base from J, the junction contained 9 bases not matched to a gene. The CDR3 DNA follows: TGTGCCACCCTCCGGGGGGGCGCATCTGGGGCCAACGTCCTGACTTTC. Protein sequence: CATLRGGASGANVLTF.

Note on this clonotype: Given a far larger clone just one base away, this is likely a sequencing read error. The chain recombines TRBV6-6 with TRBJ2-6; unclear D gene. This CDR3 comprises 15 residues. The V gene's germline CDR1 is MNHNY and CDR2 SVGAGI (reference sequence). The CDR3 region is CASTYFLSGANVLTF. CDR3 coding DNA: TGTGCCAGCACTTACTTTCTCTCTGGGGCCAACGTCCTGACTTTC.

This clonotype was detected a few times. With a much larger clone just one base away, this may be a read error. The gene calls are TRBV7-9 and TRBJ1-2, with D unresolved. This CDR3 comprises 12 residues. Germline CDR1 is SEHNR and CDR2 is FQNEAQ (reference sequence). As DNA, the CDR3 is TGTGCCGGCAGCTTCATGGCGGATGGCTACACCTTC. Its translation: CAGSFMADGYTF.

The sample holds many counts of this clonotype. This sequence joins TRBV7-2 and TRBJ2-7, with 11 bases matching TRBD2. The germline gives CDR1 SGHTA, CDR2 FQGNSA. Trimming cost V 5 bases and J 7 bases; bases outside gene matches: 13. The CDR3 totals 16 residues. For the CDR3, the DNA is TGTGCCAGCAGCCCTCCTAGCGGGGGGCTGGTTGGTGAGCAGTACTTC. Protein: CASSPPSGGLVGEQYF.

This clonotype was recorded many times. The rearrangement joins TRBV7-9 to TRBJ1-3; D is unresolved. V was cut by 1 base and J by 4 bases, with 8 bases left in between. From germline, CDR1 is SEHNR and CDR2 FQNEAQ (reference sequence). This CDR3 region has 14 residues. The CDR3 coding sequence is TGTGCCAGCAGCTTAGGGGCGGTCGGAAACACCATATATTTT. It codes for CASSLGAVGNTIYF.

This clonotype was seen many times. The V gene is TRBV24-1, the J gene TRBJ2-3, with D unresolved. The V end lost 5 bases, the J end lost 7 bases, and 9 bases lay between the germline ends. The germline V gene encodes CDR1 KGHDR and CDR2 SFDVKD. The CDR3 has 12 residues. CDR3 coding DNA: TGTGCCACCAGTGCCGGTGGGTATACGCAGTATTTT. This gives the protein CATSAGGYTQYF.

At least ten counts were recorded for this clonotype. The rearrangement links TRBV5-4 to TRBJ2-1, with unresolved D. This CDR3 spans 12 amino acids. Trimming stripped 5 bases from V and 10 bases from J, with 13 bases between. Germline V gives CDR1 SGHNT, CDR2 YYREEE (reference sequence). CDR3 sequence (DNA): TGTGCCAGCAGTTCTGACGGGTCGGAGCAGTTCTTC. This codes for CASSSDGSEQFF.

This clonotype was found many times. The chain uses TRBV5-4 and TRBJ2-5; possibly TRBD2 for D (7 bases). The CDR3 contains 14 residues. Germline assignment: CDR1 SGHNT and CDR2 YYREEE (reference sequence). V dropped 4 bases and J dropped 4 bases, with 14 bases sitting between them. Written as DNA, the CDR3 is TGTGCCAGCAGCCAAGGGGGGGGAGGAGAGACCCAGTACTTC. Translation: CASSQGGGGETQYF.

This clonotype was seen repeatedly, ten times or more. CDR3 in amino acids: CASTNTTDRSGANVLTF. CDR3 DNA: TGCGCCAGCACCAACACAACTGACAGATCTGGGGCCAACGTCCTGACTTTC. The chain joins TRBV23-1 to TRBJ2-6; tentatively, D is TRBD1 (5 bases). TRBV23-1 qualifies as an ORF whose function is uncertain. V was shortened by 7 bases and J by 1 base, with 17 bases between the two germline ends. This CDR3 spans 17 amino acids.

Many counts were recorded for this clonotype. The chain is built from TRBV6-2 or TRBV6-3 and TRBJ1-5, with a tentative D call TRBD1 (6 bases). This CDR3 region has 14 residues. The V and J ends lost 4 bases and 3 bases respectively, with 10 bases between them. Germline V gene sequence: CDR1 MNHEY, CDR2 SVGEGT. This chain's CDR3 is CASSLGDTNQPQHF. The CDR3 DNA reads as TGTGCCAGCAGTTTAGGGGACACCAATCAGCCCCAGCATTTT.

This clonotype has ten or more counts. This chain joins TRBV19 and TRBJ1-4, with no clear D. The length of the CDR3 is 16 residues. Germline CDR1 reads LNHDA; CDR2 reads SQIVND (reference sequence). With 7 bases removed from V and 4 bases from J, the gap between germline ends came to 19 bases. The CDR3 loop is CASIPRAGQNNEKLFF. The DNA for the CDR3 is TGTGCCAGTATTCCACGGGCAGGCCAAAATAATGAAAAACTGTTTTTT.

The sample holds many counts of this clonotype. The chain links TRBV10-1 to TRBJ1-3, with unresolved D. The CDR3 totals 11 residues. Germline-derived CDR1 and CDR2 are WNHNN and SYGVQD (reference sequence). V was clipped by 9 bases and J by 2 bases, with 5 bases between them. The DNA for the CDR3 is TGCGCCAGTCAAACTGGAAACACCATATATTTT. Translating it yields CASQTGNTIYF.

Worth noting for this clonotype: The likely explanation is a read error, given a far larger clone one base away. The chain carries TRBV6-8 and TRBJ1-5; D uncertain. Germline loops: CDR1 MNHGY, CDR2 SAAAGT. CDR3 length: 15 amino acids. CDR3 protein: CASSEGGSPDQPRHF. For the CDR3, the DNA is TGTGCCAGCAGTGAAGGCGGCTCCCCAGACCAGCCCCGGCATTTT.

This clonotype was recorded at least ten times. This chain joins TRBV5-1 and TRBJ1-2, with D possibly matching TRBD1 (6 bases). The CDR3 has 14 residues. From germline, CDR1 is SGHRS and CDR2 YFSETQ. Trimming pared 2 bases from V and 6 bases from J, leaving 14 bases between. The CDR3 region is CASSFTGRGDGYTF. The CDR3 region has the DNA TGCGCCAGCAGCTTTACAGGGAGAGGGGATGGCTACACCTTC.

This clonotype has more than one count but fewer than ten. V usage is TRBV19 and J usage is TRBJ2-6, with TRBD1 as a possible D gene (5 bases). The CDR3 covers 14 residues. V was shortened by 5 bases and J by 1 base, with 6 bases between the two germline ends. Germline CDR1 LNHDA, CDR2 SQIVND (reference sequence). The CDR3 region has the DNA TGTGCCAGTAGTCCAGGGTCTGGGGCCAACGTCCTGACTTTC. This sequence encodes CASSPGSGANVLTF.

This clonotype occurred many times. The V and J genes are TRBV4-2 and TRBJ2-1; 8 bases align to TRBD2. V was pared by 1 base and J by 4 bases, with 6 bases of the junction left unmatched. There are 16 residues in the CDR3. The V gene's germline CDR1 is LGHNA and CDR2 YNFKEQ. This CDR3 is CASSQVLGGAYNEQFF. CDR3 DNA: TGTGCCAGCAGCCAAGTCCTCGGGGGGGCTTACAATGAGCAGTTCTTC.

This clonotype has a count of ten or more. The V gene is TRBV7-2, the J gene TRBJ2-5, with 8 bases lining up with TRBD2. V was clipped by 3 bases and J by 4 bases; unmatched bases: 7. Germline V CDR1 and CDR2: SGHTA, FQGNSA. The CDR3 runs 15 residues. CDR3 in amino acids: CASSLASGGLETQYF. The CDR3 DNA is TGTGCCAGCAGCTTGGCCAGCGGGGGATTAGAGACCCAGTACTTC. Filled out from reference TRBV7-2 and TRBJ2-5, the complete variable domain reads GAGVSQSPSNKVTEKGKDVELRCDPISGHTALYWYRQSLGQGLEFLIYFQGNSAPDKSGLPSDRFSAERTGGSVSTLTIQRTQQEDSAVYLCASSLASGGLETQYFGPGTRLLVL.